This is a list of T cell receptor beta chains from one sample in a study of post-analysis software for immune sequencing data. From the PCR reads, TCRdb called clonotypes with MiXCR, one entry per CDR3 protein. The sample yields roughly 800,000 distinct CDR3 sequences, around 27% seen once. Sequencing was carried out using blood. All receptors derive from a girl between 10 and 17 years old with multiple sclerosis. CDR3s include the opening cysteine and the closing phenylalanine or tryptophan. The D gene is left open where the match is weak. Some rows mark clone size as missing; the rest say once, few, many or name a class of expanded clone.

j_call clone_size v_call d_call cdr3_nt cdr3_aa
TRBJ2-3 few TRBV27 NA TGTGCCAGCAGTCCCTCCGCGGGGGCCACAGATACGCAGTATTTT CASSPSAGATDTQYF
TRBJ2-1 few TRBV28 TRBD1 TGTGCCAGCAGTTTCTTTAGCGGGACGGGACAGGGGGCGGCCAACAATGAGCAGTTCTTC CASSFFSGTGQGAANNEQFF
TRBJ2-3 NA TRBV10-3 NA TGTGCCATCAGCCCAGGGGTGGATTCAGATACGCAGTATTTT CAISPGVDSDTQYF
TRBJ1-4 NA TRBV28 NA TGTGCCAGCAGTTTAACAGTTACTAATGAAAAACTGTTTTTT CASSLTVTNEKLFF
TRBJ2-3 NA TRBV6-6 TRBD1 TGTGCCAGCGTGGGGACAGACCGCACAAATACGCAGTATTTT CASVGTDRTNTQYF
TRBJ2-1 NA TRBV6-6 TRBD1 TGTGCCAGCATCTACGGGCCGGGACAGGGCGGTGAGCAGTTCTTC CASIYGPGQGGEQFF
TRBJ1-5 once TRBV3-1 TRBD1 TGTGCCAGCAGCCCATACCGGACAGGGGCGGATCAGCCCCAGCATTTT CASSPYRTGADQPQHF
TRBJ2-2 NA TRBV6-5 NA TGTGCCAGCAGTCCCCGAGCTACGAACACCGGGGAGCTGTTTTTT CASSPRATNTGELFF
TRBJ1-1 NA TRBV5-5 TRBD1 TGTGCCAGCAGCCCGGGGACAGCTGACACTGAAGCTTTCTTT CASSPGTADTEAFF
TRBJ1-1 few TRBV27 NA TGTGCCAGCAGACATAGTCCCCCCGGGCGGACCGAAGCTTTCTTT CASRHSPPGRTEAFF
TRBJ1-1 NA TRBV5-6 NA TGTGCCAGCAGCTTGGTCACAGGGCTGAACACTGAAGCTTTCTTT CASSLVTGLNTEAFF
TRBJ2-7 NA TRBV12-3/TRBV12-4 TRBD1 TGTGCCAGCAGGGTTGGGGACAGCATAACCTACGAGCAGTACTTC CASRVGDSITYEQYF
TRBJ2-1 NA TRBV9 NA TGTGCCAGCAGCGTAGTGGGGGAGGGGGCCCACAATGAGCAGTTCTTC CASSVVGEGAHNEQFF
TRBJ1-4 NA TRBV3-1 NA TGTGCCAGCAGCCAAAGGGGCGGTGAAAAACTGTTTTTT CASSQRGGEKLFF
TRBJ2-1 NA TRBV4-3 TRBD2 TGCGCCAGCAGCCAAGTTTATGGTCAGAGCGGGAGACCCGGCAATGAGCAGTTCTTC CASSQVYGQSGRPGNEQFF
TRBJ2-7 few TRBV7-9 NA TGTGCCAGCAGCTTAGTCGTCGGGAGCTCCTACGAGCAGTACTTC CASSLVVGSSYEQYF
TRBJ1-1 NA TRBV27 TRBD1 TGTGCCAGCAGTTTAGCCTATCGACAGGGCAACACTGAAGCTTTCTTT CASSLAYRQGNTEAFF
TRBJ2-5 many TRBV12-3/TRBV12-4 NA TGTGCCAGCAGTTTTCGCAGGGCGCCACAAGAGACCCAGTACTTC CASSFRRAPQETQYF
TRBJ1-2 few TRBV28 TRBD1 TGTGCCAGCAGCCATGGGACAGGGCTCGGTCGAGGCTACACCTTC CASSHGTGLGRGYTF
TRBJ1-2 NA TRBV11-2 NA TGTGCCAGCAGCTTACGTAGGACAGCTAACTATGGCTACACCTTC CASSLRRTANYGYTF
TRBJ2-7 few TRBV20-1 NA TGCAGTGCTAACCCCGCTGGCACCTCCTACGAGCAGTACTTC CSANPAGTSYEQYF
TRBJ2-5 few TRBV20-1 NA TGCAGTGCTAGAGCCTCCTACGGTGAGACCCAGTACTTC CSARASYGETQYF
TRBJ2-1 few TRBV5-1 NA TGCGCCAGCAGCTTGGCCATCCGCAATGAGCAGTTCTTC CASSLAIRNEQFF
TRBJ2-7 many TRBV29-1 TRBD2 TGCAGCGCCATAGCGGGAGTCTACGAGCAGTACTTC CSAIAGVYEQYF
TRBJ1-2 few TRBV5-6 TRBD1 TGTGCCAGCAGCGCAACGGACAGGGCGTATGGCTACACCTTC CASSATDRAYGYTF
TRBJ2-7 NA TRBV4-1 NA TGCGCCAGCAGCCACCGCCTCGACGACGCCGGCCCCTACGAGCAGTACTTC CASSHRLDDAGPYEQYF
TRBJ1-2 few TRBV28 TRBD1 TGTGCCGCCGCAGACAGGGGGTTCTATGGCTACACCTTC CAAADRGFYGYTF
TRBJ1-2 few TRBV12-3/TRBV12-4 NA TGTGCCAGCAGCAGGACACAGGCAAGAGGCTACACCTTC CASSRTQARGYTF
TRBJ1-5 NA TRBV29-1 TRBD1 TGCAGCGTTCCTGACAGGGGTAAGCCCCAGCATTTT CSVPDRGKPQHF
TRBJ2-7 NA TRBV6-2/TRBV6-3 TRBD2 TGTGCCAGCAGGGAGGCTAGCGGGAGGAAATACAATGAGCAGTACTTC CASREASGRKYNEQYF
TRBJ1-5 many TRBV20-1 TRBD1 TGCAGTGCTGGACAGGGCGGTCAGCCCCAGCATTTT CSAGQGGQPQHF
TRBJ2-3 few TRBV7-9 TRBD2 TGTGCCAGCAGCCGGGGACTAGCGGGGGGCCAATTAACAGATACGCAGTATTTT CASSRGLAGGQLTDTQYF
TRBJ2-3 NA TRBV7-9 NA TGTGCCAGCAGCTTAGGTTTCCCTGGGGATACGCAGTATTTT CASSLGFPGDTQYF